These T cell receptor beta chains were read from a single sample in a study of cytomegalovirus exposure and HLA in healthy donors. The data were produced by immunoSEQ multiplex PCR, yet TCRdb's version contains in-frame clones alone and is incomplete. Counted here are 95,000 to 150,000 clones, roughly four fifths occurring once; the ten biggest clones make up 5.5% to 8%. The source material was PBMCs. The receptors come from a woman in her forties in good health and CMV-seronegative. Each CDR3 is given with its conserved first and last residue. D genes are given only for firm matches. Clone size appears in some rows only: once, few, many, or a class for an expanded clone.

TRBV7-9	TRBJ2-6	-	-	CASSQTETGANVLTF	TGTGCCAGCAGCCAGACAGAAACTGGGGCCAACGTCCTGACTTTC
TRBV6-1	TRBJ1-2	-	-	CASSPNPGGNYGYTF	TGTGCCAGCAGTCCGAATCCCGGGGGGAACTATGGCTACACCTTC
TRBV18	TRBJ1-5	-	-	CASSPWSDNQPQHF	TGTGCCAGCTCACCCTGGTCAGATAATCAGCCCCAGCATTTT
TRBV18	TRBJ1-1	-	-	CASSPVDSNTEAFF	TGTGCCAGCTCACCCGTTGACTCGAACACTGAAGCTTTCTTT
TRBV7-9	TRBJ1-4	-	once	CASSSLLTTNEKLFF	TGTGCCAGCAGCTCTCTCCTTACAACTAATGAAAAACTGTTTTTT
TRBV2	TRBJ2-2	-	-	CASSRQVRTGELFF	TGTGCCAGCAGTCGACAGGTCAGAACCGGGGAGCTGTTTTTT
TRBV6-5	TRBJ2-1	-	once	CASSSRLVSNEQFF	TGTGCCAGCAGTTCGAGACTAGTAAGCAATGAGCAGTTCTTC
TRBV27	TRBJ1-2	TRBD1	-	CASSLGAGGYGYTF	TGTGCCAGCAGTCTCGGGGCAGGGGGTTATGGCTACACCTTC
TRBV28	TRBJ1-3	-	-	CASSFSGNTIYF	TGTGCCAGCAGTTTCTCGGGAAACACCATATATTTT
TRBV2	TRBJ1-1	TRBD1	-	CASGQGFTEAFF	TGTGCCAGCGGACAGGGGTTTACTGAAGCTTTCTTT
TRBV10-3	TRBJ2-5	TRBD2	once	CAIRNSGRASETQYF	TGTGCCATCAGGAATAGCGGGAGGGCCTCTGAGACCCAGTACTTC
TRBV25-1	TRBJ2-7	-	-	CASSEDKGVEQYF	TGTGCCAGCAGTGAGGACAAGGGGGTCGAGCAGTACTTC
TRBV19	TRBJ2-2	TRBD2	few	CASSIGEGSNTGELFF	TGTGCCAGTAGTATAGGGGAGGGATCGAACACCGGGGAGCTGTTTTTT
TRBV27	TRBJ2-7	TRBD2	-	CASSLTSGSTYEQYF	TGTGCCAGCAGTTTGACTAGCGGCTCAACCTACGAGCAGTACTTC
TRBV5-4	TRBJ2-5	-	-	CASSLDHSGETQYF	TGTGCCAGCAGCTTGGATCATTCCGGGGAGACCCAGTACTTC
TRBV11-2	TRBJ2-7	TRBD2	-	CASGGDHRPYEQYF	TGTGCCAGCGGGGGGGACCACAGACCCTACGAGCAGTACTTC
TRBV9	TRBJ1-4	TRBD1	-	CASSPRTGSSEKLFF	TGTGCCAGCAGCCCCCGGACAGGGAGTAGTGAAAAACTGTTTTTT
TRBV2	TRBJ1-2	-	-	CASREEYGYTF	TGTGCCAGCAGAGAGGAATATGGCTACACCTTC
TRBV5-6	TRBJ2-1	TRBD2	few	CASSWDYNNEQFF	TGTGCCAGCAGCTGGGACTACAACAATGAGCAGTTCTTC
TRBV28	TRBJ1-3	TRBD1	-	CAIRSTGLAGNTIYF	TGTGCCATCAGGTCGACAGGGCTGGCTGGAAACACCATATATTTT
TRBV10-3	TRBJ2-7	-	few	CAIGRDSYEQYF	TGTGCCATCGGGCGGGACTCCTACGAGCAGTACTTC
TRBV4-1	TRBJ2-4	-	-	CASSHEDSRIQYF	TGCGCCAGCAGCCATGAGGACAGCCGTATTCAGTACTTC
TRBV7-9	TRBJ1-1	-	once	CSSSFLQGMNTEAFF	TGTTCCAGCAGCTTTCTGCAGGGGATGAACACTGAAGCTTTCTTT
TRBV6-1	TRBJ1-5	-	-	CASRKGSGSNQPQHF	TGTGCCAGCAGAAAAGGGAGTGGGAGCAATCAGCCCCAGCATTTT
TRBV4-3	TRBJ2-3	-	-	CASSQDQSGASSDTQYF	TGCGCCAGCAGCCAAGATCAGTCAGGGGCGTCCTCCGATACGCAGTATTTT
TRBV4-2	TRBJ2-7	TRBD1	-	CASSQRGTGGVEQYF	TGTGCCAGCAGCCAAAGGGGGACAGGGGGCGTAGAGCAGTACTTC
TRBV10-2	TRBJ2-7	-	-	CASTAVERRGEQYF	TGCGCCAGCACCGCGGTTGAGCGCAGAGGAGAGCAGTACTTC
TRBV19	TRBJ2-3	-	few	CASSIDRGDTQYF	TGTGCCAGTAGTATTGACCGAGGGGATACGCAGTATTTT
TRBV4-3	TRBJ2-7	-	-	CASSQDPRAGYEQYF	TGCGCCAGCAGCCAAGATCCCCGGGCGGGATACGAGCAGTACTTC
TRBV7-2	TRBJ2-5	TRBD2	-	CASSELLAGGPRAVQYF	TGTGCCAGCAGCGAACTACTAGCGGGAGGCCCCAGAGCGGTCCAGTACTTC
TRBV5-1	TRBJ2-2	TRBD2	-	CASSFPTGGGTGELFF	TGCGCCAGCAGCTTCCCGACGGGAGGGGGAACCGGGGAGCTGTTTTTT